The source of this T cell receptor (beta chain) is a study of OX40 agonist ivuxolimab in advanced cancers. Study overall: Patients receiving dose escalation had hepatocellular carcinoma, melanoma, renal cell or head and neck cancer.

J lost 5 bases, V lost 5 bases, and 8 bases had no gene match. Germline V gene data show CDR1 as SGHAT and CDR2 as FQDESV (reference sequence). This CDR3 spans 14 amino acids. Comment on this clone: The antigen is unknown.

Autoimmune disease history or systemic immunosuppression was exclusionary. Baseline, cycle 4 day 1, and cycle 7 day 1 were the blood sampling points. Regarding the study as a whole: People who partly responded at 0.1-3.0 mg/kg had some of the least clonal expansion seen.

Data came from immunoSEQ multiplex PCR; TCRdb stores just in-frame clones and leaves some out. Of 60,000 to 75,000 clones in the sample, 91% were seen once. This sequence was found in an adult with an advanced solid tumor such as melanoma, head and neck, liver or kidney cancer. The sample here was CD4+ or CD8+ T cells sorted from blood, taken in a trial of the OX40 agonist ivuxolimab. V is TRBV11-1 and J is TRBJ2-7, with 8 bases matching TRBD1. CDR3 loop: CASSRRTGTNEQYF. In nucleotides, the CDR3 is TGTGCCAGCAGCCGTCGGACAGGGACAAACGAGCAGTACTTC.